A single sample is the source of the 23 T cell receptor beta chains below, sequenced in a study of brain metastases from non-small cell lung cancer. TCRdb keeps only in-frame clones here, not all; method: immunoSEQ multiplex PCR. The sample contains roughly 1,500 clones, approximately 80% of which appear only once. Sequenced: primary lung tumor tissue. Source of these receptors: a donor older than 35 with non-small cell lung cancer.

The J gene is TRBJ1-1, the V gene TRBV7-2; D is uncertain. Germline V gene lookup returns CDR1 SGHTA and CDR2 FQGNSA. This CDR3 is built from 18 residues. V lost 1 base to trimming and J lost 2 bases, with 20 bases between them. CDR3 coding DNA: TGTGCCAGCAGCTTAGTGTTGTTGTTGGCAGCTACTAACACTGAAGCTTTCTTT. The encoded protein is CASSLVLLLAATNTEAFF.

This clone was observed a few times. V and J are TRBV15 and TRBJ2-7, with 8 bases lining up with TRBD1. Looked up from germline, CDR1 is LNHNV and CDR2 is YYDKDF (reference sequence). With V trimmed by 3 bases and J by 2 bases, 3 bases remained unmatched. The CDR3 contains 14 residues. In DNA, the CDR3 is TGTGCCACCAGCAGCCGACAGGGGACCTACGAGCAGTACTTC. Translation gives CATSSRQGTYEQYF.

The chain carries TRBV28 and TRBJ2-2; 8 bases fit TRBD2. The CDR3 totals 16 residues. V dropped 5 bases and J dropped 5; count of bases not matched to a gene: 10. Germline V CDR1 and CDR2: MDHEN, SYDVKM. Here the CDR3 DNA reads TGTGCCAGCAGTCCCCGTGAGCGGGGGCTTACCGGGGAGCTGTTTTTT. Its translation: CASSPRERGLTGELFF.

The V gene is TRBV5-1, the J gene TRBJ1-4; 7 bases align to TRBD1. Germline CDR1 SGHRS, CDR2 YFSETQ. The CDR3 has 16 amino acids. V shed 4 bases and J 3 bases; nucleotides not matched to a gene: 9. The CDR3 spells CASSLGQVTSNEKLFF. In DNA form, the CDR3 reads TGCGCCAGCAGCCTTGGACAGGTCACGTCTAATGAAAAACTGTTTTTT.

The V and J genes are TRBV12-3 or TRBV12-4 and TRBJ2-7; D possibly corresponds to TRBD2 (5 bases). This CDR3 has 11 amino acids. V gave up 8 bases and J gave up 4 bases, with 9 bases separating them. In nucleotides, the CDR3 is TGTGCCAGCGGGGTAGCGTACGAGCAGTACTTC. Translating gives CASGVAYEQYF.

The V and J genes are TRBV3-1 (or the pseudogene TRBV3-2) and TRBJ2-2, with 8 bases that match TRBD1. The trim removed 4 bases at V and 1 base at J, leaving 5 bases unmatched. CDR1 and CDR2 (germline): LGHDT, YNNKEL (reference sequence). The length of the CDR3 is 16 residues. The CDR3 loop is CASSRQTGVNTGELFF. In DNA, the CDR3 is TGTGCCAGCAGCCGACAGACAGGGGTGAACACCGGGGAGCTGTTTTTT.

The chain employs TRBV7-6 and TRBJ2-2; TRBD2 agrees at 9 bases. The CDR3 is made up of 15 amino acids. Unmatched junction bases numbered 2, after V lost 2 bases and J lost 4 bases. Germline V gives CDR1 SGHVS, CDR2 FNYEAQ. CDR3 in DNA: TGTGCCAGCAGCTTATATAGCGGGAGCACCGGGGAGCTGTTTTTT. Translation gives CASSLYSGSTGELFF.

This rearrangement joins TRBV2 to TRBJ2-7, with TRBD2 matching 12 bases. Germline values: CDR1 SNHLY, CDR2 FYNNEI. The CDR3 runs 15 residues. The V gene end was trimmed by 5 bases and the J gene end by 6 bases; junction bases not matched to a gene: 8. CDR3 nucleotides: TGTGCCAGCAGTCTGACTAGCGGGGGCGTGTTCGAGCAGTACTTC. It encodes CASSLTSGGVFEQYF.

Concerning this clone itself: Other DNA sequences within the sample encode an identical CDR3. The CDR3 nucleotides are TGTGCCAGCACCTTGGGCCGCCATGGTGGCTACACCTTC. Amino acids: CASTLGRHGGYTF. The chain uses TRBV12-3 or TRBV12-4 and TRBJ1-2, with no clear D. V was cut by 7 bases and J by 7 bases, with 16 bases left in between. The CDR3 consists of 13 residues.

The V call is TRBV6-6, the J call TRBJ2-3; 7 positions agree with TRBD2. Trimming removed 3 bases from V and 5 bases from J; junction bases left unmatched: 5. Germline V gene lookup returns CDR1 MNHNY and CDR2 SVGAGI (reference sequence). The CDR3 consists of 14 residues. DNA for the CDR3: TGTGCCAGCAGTTATGACGGGGGGAAAGATACGCAGTATTTT. This codes for CASSYDGGKDTQYF.

The chain has TRBV6-2 or TRBV6-3 and TRBJ2-5, with D possibly TRBD2 on 5 matching bases. V lost 6 bases to trimming and J lost 4 bases, with 15 bases between them. CDR1 is MNHEY, CDR2 SVGEGT, per germline. This CDR3 is 14 amino acids long. The CDR3 here is CASSSPRRVETQYF. CDR3 sequence (DNA): TGTGCCAGCAGCAGCCCCCGGCGGGTAGAGACCCAGTACTTC.

The chain recombines TRBV7-3 with TRBJ2-3, with TRBD1 as a possible D gene (5 bases). Germline lookup yields CDR1 SGHTA and CDR2 FQGTGA. The CDR3 covers 13 residues. The V end lost 4 bases, the J end lost 5 bases, and 10 bases lay between the germline ends. The CDR3: CASSSDQGDTQYF. The CDR3 DNA is TGTGCCAGCAGCTCGGATCAGGGAGATACGCAGTATTTT.

CDR3 protein: CASSQGLNSYNEQFF. The CDR3 coding sequence is TGTGCCAGCAGCCAGGGACTAAACTCCTACAATGAGCAGTTCTTC. The chain links TRBV11-3 to TRBJ2-1; 7 positions match TRBD2. CDR1 and CDR2 from the germline V gene are SGHNT and YENEEA. V trimming: 5 bases; J trimming: 0 bases; junction bases outside the gene matches: 4. This CDR3 is 15 amino acids long.

The V and J genes are TRBV18 and TRBJ1-1; D ambiguous. Germline V gene sequence: CDR1 KGHSH, CDR2 LQKENI. Trimming removed 4 bases at V and 2 bases at J, with 8 bases between. This CDR3 is 13 amino acids long. The CDR3 spells CASSLKENTEAFF. In DNA form, the CDR3 reads TGTGCCAGCTCACTAAAAGAAAACACTGAAGCTTTCTTT.

The chain joins TRBV19 to TRBJ1-5; tentatively, D is TRBD1 (5 bases). The length of the CDR3 is 13 residues. Trimming stripped 9 bases from V and 2 bases from J, with 11 bases between. From germline, CDR1 is LNHDA and CDR2 SQIVND (reference sequence). The CDR3 here is CASGGYGNQPQHF. The CDR3 DNA reads TGTGCCAGCGGGGGGTATGGCAATCAGCCCCAGCATTTT.

Turning to this clone: With a much larger clone just one base away, this may be a read error. This rearrangement joins TRBV6-2 or TRBV6-3 to TRBJ1-1, with D unresolved. Germline values: CDR1 MNHEY, CDR2 SVGEGT. The CDR3 length is 14 residues. The V end was cut by 4 bases, the J end by 11 bases, with 20 bases between. CDR3: CASSSAPLKGKAFF. CDR3 nucleotide sequence: TGTGCCAGCAGTTCGGCCCCTTTGAAGGGCAAGGCTTTCTTT.

This chain connects TRBV18 to TRBJ2-1, with 7 bases identical to TRBD1. There are 15 residues in the CDR3. CDR1 is KGHSH, CDR2 LQKENI, per germline. Germline trimming cut 2 bases from V and 1 base from J; bases unmatched to any gene: 2. The CDR3 DNA is TGTGCCAGCTCACCATCAGGGGGATCCTACAATGAGCAGTTCTTC. Translated, it gives CASSPSGGSYNEQFF.

The V call is TRBV6-5, the J call TRBJ1-2, with TRBD1 identical over 8 bases. The CDR3 covers 14 residues. Trimming at V came to 6 bases and at J to 4 bases, leaving 7 bases not matched to a gene. CDR1 is MNHEY, CDR2 SVGAGI, per germline. The CDR3 coding sequence is TGTGCCAGCAGACAACAGGGGGTTATCTATGGCTACACCTTC. It translates to CASRQQGVIYGYTF.

The chain has TRBV30 and TRBJ1-4, with TRBD1 matching 7 bases. The CDR3 spans 14 residues. Germline CDR1 is GTSNPN and CDR2 is SVGIG (reference sequence). The V gene end was trimmed by 0 bases and the J gene end by 7 bases; junction bases not matched to a gene: 5. The CDR3 DNA sequence: TGTGCCTGGAGTGTCGACAGGGTGGGTGAAAAACTGTTTTTT. Encoded protein: CAWSVDRVGEKLFF. The full variable domain, completed using reference TRBV30 and TRBJ1-4, is SQTIHQWPATLVQPVGSPLSLECTVEGTSNPNLYWYRQAAGRGLQLLFYSVGIGQISSEVPQNLSASRPQDRQFILSSKKLLLSDSGFYLCAWSVDRVGEKLFFGSGTQLSVL.

This chain connects TRBV9 to TRBJ2-3; 10 positions agree with TRBD2. Per germline, CDR1 SGDLS and CDR2 YYNGEE. The CDR3 runs to 18 residues. Trimming took 4 bases from V and 2 from J; bases not matched to a gene: 13. The CDR3 DNA is TGTGCCAGCAGCCCCGGGACTAGCGAGGGGTTTTACACAGATACGCAGTATTTT. It is translated as CASSPGTSEGFYTDTQYF. The full variable domain, its missing parts supplied by reference TRBV9 and TRBJ2-3, is DSGVTQTPKHLITATGQRVTLRCSPRSGDLSVYWYQQSLDQGLQFLIQYYNGEERAKGNILERFSAQQFPDLHSELNLSSLELGDSALYFCASSPGTSEGFYTDTQYFGPGTRLTVL.

This chain connects TRBV5-4 to TRBJ1-1; the D is unclear. The CDR3 is made up of 13 amino acids. CDR1 is SGHNT, CDR2 YYREEE, per germline (reference sequence). Deletions cut 6 bases from V and 2 bases from J, with 11 bases between. CDR3 bases: TGTGCCAGCAAGGGCCGCGATAACACTGAAGCTTTCTTT. Translating gives CASKGRDNTEAFF.

The chain joins TRBV19 to TRBJ1-2; D not certain. The CDR3 length is 12 residues. CDR1 and CDR2 (germline): LNHDA, SQIVND (reference sequence). V shed 9 bases and J shed 4 bases, with 12 bases lying between them. The CDR3 coding sequence is TGTGCCAGCCAGGACGCGCTCTATGGCTACACCTTC. As protein: CASQDALYGYTF.

This clone was seen just once. This chain links TRBV6-1 with TRBJ1-5, with D maybe TRBD1 (6 bases). Germline V gene sequence: CDR1 MNHNS, CDR2 SASEGT. Between the trimmed V and J ends, which lost 1 base and 6 bases, there was a span of 19 bases. The CDR3 is made up of 17 amino acids. The CDR3, as DNA: TGTGCCAGCAGTGAAGAAAGGGGCAGGGGAAAGGCTCAGCCCCAGCATTTT. Residues: CASSEERGRGKAQPQHF.